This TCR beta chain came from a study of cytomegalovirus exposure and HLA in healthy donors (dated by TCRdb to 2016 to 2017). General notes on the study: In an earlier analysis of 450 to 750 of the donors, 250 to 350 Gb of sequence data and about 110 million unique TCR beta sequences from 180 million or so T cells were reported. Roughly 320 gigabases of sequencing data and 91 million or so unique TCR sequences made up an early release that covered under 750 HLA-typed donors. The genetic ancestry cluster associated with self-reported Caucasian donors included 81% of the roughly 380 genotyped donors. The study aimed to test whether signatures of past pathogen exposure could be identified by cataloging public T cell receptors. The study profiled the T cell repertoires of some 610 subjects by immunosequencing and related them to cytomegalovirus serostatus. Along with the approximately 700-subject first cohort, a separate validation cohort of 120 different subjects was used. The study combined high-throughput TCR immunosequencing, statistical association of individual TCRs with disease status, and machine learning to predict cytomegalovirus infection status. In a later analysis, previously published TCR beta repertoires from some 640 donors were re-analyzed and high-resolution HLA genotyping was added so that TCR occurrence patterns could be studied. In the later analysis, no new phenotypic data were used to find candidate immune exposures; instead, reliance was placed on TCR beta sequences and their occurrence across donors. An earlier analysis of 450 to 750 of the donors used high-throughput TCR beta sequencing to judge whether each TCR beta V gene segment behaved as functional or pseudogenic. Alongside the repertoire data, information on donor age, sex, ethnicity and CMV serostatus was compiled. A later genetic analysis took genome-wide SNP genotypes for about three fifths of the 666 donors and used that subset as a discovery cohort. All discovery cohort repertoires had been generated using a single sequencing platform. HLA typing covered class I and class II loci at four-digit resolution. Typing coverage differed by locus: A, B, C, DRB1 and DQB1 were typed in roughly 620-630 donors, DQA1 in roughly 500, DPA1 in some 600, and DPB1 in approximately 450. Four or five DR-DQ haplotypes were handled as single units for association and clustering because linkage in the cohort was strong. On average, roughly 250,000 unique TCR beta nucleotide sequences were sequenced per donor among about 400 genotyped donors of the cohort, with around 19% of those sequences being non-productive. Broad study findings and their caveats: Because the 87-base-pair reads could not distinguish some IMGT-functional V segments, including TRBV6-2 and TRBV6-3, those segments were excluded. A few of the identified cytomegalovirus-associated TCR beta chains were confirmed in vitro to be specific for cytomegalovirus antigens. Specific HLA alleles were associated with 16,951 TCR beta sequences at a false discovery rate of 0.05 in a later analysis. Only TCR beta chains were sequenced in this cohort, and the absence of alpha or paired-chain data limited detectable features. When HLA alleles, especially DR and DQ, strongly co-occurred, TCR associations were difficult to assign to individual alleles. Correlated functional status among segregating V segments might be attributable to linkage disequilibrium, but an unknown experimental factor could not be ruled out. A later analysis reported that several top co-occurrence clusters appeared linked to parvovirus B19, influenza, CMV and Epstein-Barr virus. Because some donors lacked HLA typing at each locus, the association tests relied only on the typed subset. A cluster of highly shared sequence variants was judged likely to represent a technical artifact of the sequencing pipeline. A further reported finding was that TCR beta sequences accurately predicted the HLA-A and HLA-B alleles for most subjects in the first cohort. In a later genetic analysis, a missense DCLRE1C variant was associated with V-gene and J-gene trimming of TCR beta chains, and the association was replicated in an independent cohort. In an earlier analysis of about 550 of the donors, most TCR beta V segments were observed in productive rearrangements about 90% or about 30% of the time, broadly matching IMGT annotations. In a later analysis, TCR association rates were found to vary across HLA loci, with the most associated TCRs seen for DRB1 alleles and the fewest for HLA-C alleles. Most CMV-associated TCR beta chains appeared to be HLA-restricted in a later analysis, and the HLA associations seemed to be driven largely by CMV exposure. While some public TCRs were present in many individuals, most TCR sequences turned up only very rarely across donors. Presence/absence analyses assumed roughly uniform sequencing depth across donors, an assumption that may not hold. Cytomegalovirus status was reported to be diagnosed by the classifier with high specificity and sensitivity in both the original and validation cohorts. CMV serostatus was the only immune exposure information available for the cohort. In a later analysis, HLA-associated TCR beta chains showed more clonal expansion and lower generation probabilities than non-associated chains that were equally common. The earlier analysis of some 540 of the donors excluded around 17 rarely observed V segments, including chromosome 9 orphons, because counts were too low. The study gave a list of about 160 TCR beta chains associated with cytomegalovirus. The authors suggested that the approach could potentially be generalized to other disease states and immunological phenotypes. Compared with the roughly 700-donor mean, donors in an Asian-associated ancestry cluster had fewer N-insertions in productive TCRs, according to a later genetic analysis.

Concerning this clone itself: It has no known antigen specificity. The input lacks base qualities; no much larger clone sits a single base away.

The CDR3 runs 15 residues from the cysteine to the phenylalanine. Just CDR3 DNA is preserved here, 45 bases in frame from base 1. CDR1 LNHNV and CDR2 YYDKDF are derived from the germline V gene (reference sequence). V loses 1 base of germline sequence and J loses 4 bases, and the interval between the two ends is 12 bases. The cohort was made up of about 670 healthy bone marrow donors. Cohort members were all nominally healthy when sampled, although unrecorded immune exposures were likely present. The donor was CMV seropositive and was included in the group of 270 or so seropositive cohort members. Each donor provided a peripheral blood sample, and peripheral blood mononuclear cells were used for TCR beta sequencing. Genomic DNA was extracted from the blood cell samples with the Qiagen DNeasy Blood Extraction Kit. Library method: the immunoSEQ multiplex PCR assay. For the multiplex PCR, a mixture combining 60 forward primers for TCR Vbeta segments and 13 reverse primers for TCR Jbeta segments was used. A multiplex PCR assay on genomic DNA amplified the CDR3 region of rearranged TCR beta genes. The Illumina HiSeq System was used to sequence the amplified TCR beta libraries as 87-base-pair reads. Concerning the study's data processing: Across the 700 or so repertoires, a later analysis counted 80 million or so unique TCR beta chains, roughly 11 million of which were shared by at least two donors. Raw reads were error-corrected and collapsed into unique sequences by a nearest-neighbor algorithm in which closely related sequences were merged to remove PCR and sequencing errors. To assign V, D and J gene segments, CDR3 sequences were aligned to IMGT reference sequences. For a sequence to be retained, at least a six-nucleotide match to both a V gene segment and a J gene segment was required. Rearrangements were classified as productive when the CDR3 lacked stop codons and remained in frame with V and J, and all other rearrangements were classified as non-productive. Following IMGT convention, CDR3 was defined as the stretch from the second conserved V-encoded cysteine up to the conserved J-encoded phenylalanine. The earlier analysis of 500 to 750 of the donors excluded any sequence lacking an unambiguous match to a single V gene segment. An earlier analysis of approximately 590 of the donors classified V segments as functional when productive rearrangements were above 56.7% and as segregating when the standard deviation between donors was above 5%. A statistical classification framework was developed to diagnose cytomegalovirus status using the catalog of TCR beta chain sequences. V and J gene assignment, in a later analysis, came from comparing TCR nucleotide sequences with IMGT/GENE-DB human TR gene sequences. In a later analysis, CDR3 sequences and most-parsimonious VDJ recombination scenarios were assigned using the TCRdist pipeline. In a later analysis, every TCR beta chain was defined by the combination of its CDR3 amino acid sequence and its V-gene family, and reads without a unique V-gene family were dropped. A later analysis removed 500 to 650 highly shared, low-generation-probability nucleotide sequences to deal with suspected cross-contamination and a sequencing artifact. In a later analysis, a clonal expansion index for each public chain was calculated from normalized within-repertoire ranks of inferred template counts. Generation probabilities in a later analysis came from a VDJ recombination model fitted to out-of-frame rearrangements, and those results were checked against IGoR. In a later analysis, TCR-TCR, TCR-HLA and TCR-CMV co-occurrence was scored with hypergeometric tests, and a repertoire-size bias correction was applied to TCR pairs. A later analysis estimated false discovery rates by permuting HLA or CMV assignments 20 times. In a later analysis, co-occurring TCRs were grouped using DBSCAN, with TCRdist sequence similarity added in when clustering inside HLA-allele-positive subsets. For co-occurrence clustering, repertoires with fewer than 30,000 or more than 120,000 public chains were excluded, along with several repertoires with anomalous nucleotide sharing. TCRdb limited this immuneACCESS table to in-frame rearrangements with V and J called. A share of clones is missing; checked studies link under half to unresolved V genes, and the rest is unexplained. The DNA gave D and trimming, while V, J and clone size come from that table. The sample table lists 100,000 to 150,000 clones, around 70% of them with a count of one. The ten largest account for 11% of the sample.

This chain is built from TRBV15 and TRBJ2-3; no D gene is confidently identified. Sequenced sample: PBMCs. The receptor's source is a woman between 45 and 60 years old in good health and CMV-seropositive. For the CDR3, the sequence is CATSRGREEADTQYF. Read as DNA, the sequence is TGTGCCACCAGCAGAGGGAGAGAAGAGGCAGATACGCAGTATTTT.